The clone carrying this TCR beta chain was picked up many times. The antigen remains undetermined. This entry comes from a study of T cell repertoires in cytomegalovirus infection. Study context: CMV infection and matching HLA type were both indicated by public TCR beta signatures. Study-wide results and limits: HLA-C-restricted CMV-specific TCR beta clonotypes were dominant in the ex vivo response. Cumulative public TCR beta family frequency identified CMV carriers with the relevant HLA.

TCRdb ran MiXCR on the reads and lists one entry per CDR3 protein. The table includes about 310,000 distinct CDR3 sequences, roughly a sixth detected once. V shed 6 bases and J 1 base; nucleotides not matched to a gene: 7. The CDR3 extends over 15 amino acids. Germline values: CDR1 MNHEY, CDR2 SVGEGT. The source of this sequence is a human donor in good health (CMV status not recorded). Some clones in this sample may be carry-over from other donors' samples. The rearrangement links TRBV6-2 or TRBV6-3 to TRBJ2-7; TRBD1 agrees at 9 bases. Source material: PBMCs. Here the CDR3 DNA reads TGTGCCAGCAGATCCGGGACAGGGAATTCCTACGAGCAGTACTTC. Encoded protein: CASRSGTGNSYEQYF.